This T cell receptor beta chain was sequenced for a study of human T cells and chemical hapten exposure. Time point defined: pre-sensitization, week 0. Treatment noted: therapeutic diphenylcyclopropenone sensitization with weekly scalp DPC. In every case, blood was obtained before the patch test was applied. A word on this clonotype: Its antigen is unknown.

The library tagged each cDNA molecule with unique molecular identifiers. Each CDR3 protein is one row after TCRdb ran MiXCR on the RACE reads. The sample consists of fewer than 300,000 distinct CDR3 sequences, around 7.7% of them appearing once. V gave up 7 bases and J gave up 6 bases; unmatched junction bases: 11. The germline V gene encodes CDR1 DFQATT and CDR2 SNEGSKA (reference sequence). The CDR3 spans 13 residues. Overall study findings and caveats: DPC sensitization produced no change in TCRs with frequency above 1 in 1000.

This sequence joins TRBV20-1 and TRBJ1-1, with 7 bases matching TRBD1. The TCR sequence derives from a man aged 18 to 29 with alopecia areata. Some clones in this sample may be carry-over from other donors' samples. The source material was whole blood, sampled in connection with sensitization to the hapten diphenylcyclopropenone (DPC). The chain's CDR3 is CSGQGGFEAEAFF. The CDR3 DNA follows: TGCAGTGGGCAGGGGGGCTTTGAGGCTGAAGCTTTCTTT.